The 29 T cell receptor beta chains listed next were all sequenced from one sample in a study of control samples from healthy donors and cancer patients. Assay used: immunoSEQ multiplex PCR; TCRdb lists only in-frame clones, some missing. The profile covers 46,000 or so clones, with roughly 92% appearing a single time and 23% taken by the ten largest. The sequenced sample consisted of PBMCs. All receptors derive from a woman aged 45-60 years with head and neck cancer.

The chain has TRBV2 and TRBJ1-1; no firm D call. Germline CDR1 SNHLY, CDR2 FYNNEI. Trimming cost V 1 base and J 4 bases, with 10 bases left between them. There are 14 residues in the CDR3. CDR3 region: CASSEVRLVTEAFF. Written as DNA, the CDR3 is TGTGCCAGCAGTGAAGTACGACTTGTCACTGAAGCTTTCTTT.

V and J are TRBV5-8 and TRBJ2-3, with 13 nucleotides matching TRBD2. The CDR3 extends over 16 amino acids. CDR1 is SGHTS and CDR2 is YDEGEE in the germline V gene. Unmatched junction bases numbered 4, after V lost 4 bases and J lost 2 bases. The chain's CDR3 is CASSRGLAGITDTQYF. The DNA of the CDR3 is TGTGCCAGCAGCCGGGGACTAGCGGGGATCACAGATACGCAGTATTTT.

This sequence joins TRBV18 and TRBJ2-2, with unresolved D. The germline V and J ends were trimmed by 3 bases and 2 bases, with 10 bases remaining between them. In germline, CDR1 is KGHSH, CDR2 LQKENI. The CDR3 is 15 amino acids. This CDR3 is CASSPDGFNTGELFF. The CDR3 coding sequence is TGTGCCAGCTCACCGGACGGATTCAACACCGGGGAGCTGTTTTTT.

V and J are TRBV30 and TRBJ1-1; D may be TRBD1 (6 bases). Deletions cut 3 bases from V and 6 bases from J, with 26 bases between. The germline gives CDR1 GTSNPN, CDR2 SVGIG (reference sequence). The CDR3 has 17 residues. CDR3 sequence (DNA): TGTGCCTGGAGCACAACTCTTAGACAGGCTATACCCCCTGAAGCTTTCTTT. As protein: CAWSTTLRQAIPPEAFF.

J is TRBJ1-5 and V is TRBV7-9, with 10 bases that match TRBD1. Trimming removed 3 bases from V and 4 bases from J; junction bases left unmatched: 3. The CDR3 covers 15 residues. Germline CDR1 SEHNR, CDR2 FQNEAQ (reference sequence). The CDR3 nucleotides read TGTGCCAGCAGCTTGGCGGGACAGGGGAATCAGCCCCAGCATTTT. Protein product: CASSLAGQGNQPQHF.

The chain recombines TRBV2 with TRBJ1-4; unclear D gene. Germline lookup yields CDR1 SNHLY and CDR2 FYNNEI. The V end was cut by 8 bases, the J end by 3 bases, with 16 bases between. The CDR3 spans 15 residues. The CDR3 coding sequence is TGTGCCAGCCGAAAGGGTCAGGCCGCTAATGAAAAACTGTTTTTT. As protein: CASRKGQAANEKLFF.

The rearrangement links TRBV10-3 to TRBJ2-2; 12 nucleotides line up with TRBD2. Germline lookup yields CDR1 ENHRY and CDR2 SYGVKD. V gave up 3 bases and J gave up 5 bases; unmatched junction bases: 16. The CDR3 sequence is 20 residues long. The CDR3 region is CAISDESQPTSGRWTGELFF. CDR3 sequence (DNA): TGTGCCATCAGTGACGAAAGTCAGCCGACTAGCGGGAGATGGACCGGGGAGCTGTTTTTT.

This clone has only one observation. The V call is TRBV10-2, the J call TRBJ2-1; no firm D call. CDR1 WSHSY and CDR2 SAAADI come from the germline V gene. This CDR3 region has 12 residues. V gave up 2 bases and J gave up 9 bases, with 8 bases separating them. The CDR3 coding sequence is TGCGCCAGCAGTGAGCTTGGAATTGAGCAGTTCTTC. Protein sequence: CASSELGIEQFF.

The rearrangement joins TRBV3-1 (or the pseudogene TRBV3-2) to TRBJ2-1; 8 positions agree with TRBD2. Trimming removed 5 bases from V and 0 bases from J; junction bases left unmatched: 3. The CDR3 sequence is 15 residues long. The germline CDR1 and CDR2 sequences are LGHDT and YNNKEL (reference sequence). This CDR3 reads CASSNAGGSYNEQFF. The CDR3 coding sequence is TGTGCCAGCAGCAACGCGGGGGGCTCCTACAATGAGCAGTTCTTC.

The V call is TRBV6-1, the J call TRBJ2-1, with D tentatively TRBD1 (5 bases). Looked up from germline, CDR1 is MNHNS and CDR2 is SASEGT. The CDR3 consists of 15 residues. V lost 2 bases to trimming and J lost 8 bases, with 16 bases between them. CDR3 protein: CASSERPGIHDEQFF. The CDR3 bases are TGTGCCAGCAGTGAAAGACCAGGGATCCACGATGAGCAGTTCTTC.

V and J are TRBV9 and TRBJ2-1; no firm D call. The germline V gene encodes CDR1 SGDLS and CDR2 YYNGEE. This CDR3 comprises 14 residues. The V and J ends lost 0 bases and 6 bases respectively, with 10 bases between them. The CDR3 sequence: CASSVATTVNEQFF. In DNA form, the CDR3 reads TGTGCCAGCAGCGTAGCTACAACAGTCAATGAGCAGTTCTTC. Drawing the rest from reference TRBV9 and TRBJ2-1, the complete variable domain is DSGVTQTPKHLITATGQRVTLRCSPRSGDLSVYWYQQSLDQGLQFLIQYYNGEERAKGNILERFSAQQFPDLHSELNLSSLELGDSALYFCASSVATTVNEQFFGPGTRLTVL.

The chain has TRBV7-9 and TRBJ2-3, with 11 bases identical to TRBD2. The germline V gene has CDR1 SEHNR and CDR2 FQNEAQ (reference sequence). The V segment lost 5 bases and the J segment 2 bases; nucleotides outside the gene matches: 3. The CDR3 totals 15 residues. DNA for the CDR3: TGTGCCAGCAGCCGACTAGCGGGATACACAGATACGCAGTATTTT. It yields the protein CASSRLAGYTDTQYF.

This rearrangement joins TRBV6-6 to TRBJ2-2, with D possibly called TRBD1 or TRBD2 (6 bases each). The CDR3 is made up of 21 amino acids. Germline V gives CDR1 MNHNY, CDR2 SVGAGI (reference sequence). Trimming pared 5 bases from V and 6 bases from J, leaving 34 bases between. The CDR3 DNA is TGTGCCAGCAGTCTTACTTTCCCCGGACAGAATAGAGGGGGGAAGGCCGGGGAGCTGTTTTTT. Protein sequence: CASSLTFPGQNRGGKAGELFF.

The sample holds a few counts of this clone. The V call is TRBV2, the J call TRBJ1-2; D remains ambiguous. Trimming removed 4 bases at V and 8 bases at J, with 8 bases between. The germline gives CDR1 SNHLY, CDR2 FYNNEI. The CDR3 is made up of 11 amino acids. CDR3: CASSVLVGYTF. CDR3 nucleotides: TGTGCCAGCAGTGTGTTGGTAGGCTACACCTTC.

This clone occurred once. The genes are TRBV5-1 and TRBJ1-5, with D possibly being TRBD1 (5 bases). Looked up from germline, CDR1 is SGHRS and CDR2 is YFSETQ. The CDR3 contains 15 residues. V lost 2 bases, J lost 2 bases, and 11 bases lay in between. The CDR3, as DNA: TGCGCCAGCAGCTTCTCAGGGAGCGGCAATCAGCCCCAGCATTTT. Amino acid sequence: CASSFSGSGNQPQHF.

The chain has TRBV12-5 and TRBJ2-7; D remains ambiguous. With 3 bases removed from V and 0 bases from J, the gap between germline ends came to 9 bases. This CDR3 is 14 amino acids long. Looked up from germline, CDR1 is LGHNT and CDR2 is FRNRAP. CDR3 nucleotide sequence: TGTGCTAGTGGTTTTTTTGGCGGCTCCTACGAGCAGTACTTC. It yields the protein CASGFFGGSYEQYF.

This chain links TRBV2 with TRBJ1-2; 8 nucleotides line up with TRBD1. The CDR3 extends over 16 amino acids. The V gene end was trimmed by 6 bases and the J gene end by 3 bases; junction bases not matched to a gene: 12. Germline V lookup: CDR1 SNHLY, CDR2 FYNNEI. The DNA of the CDR3 is TGTGCCAGCAGCTCTCTCCCGGGACAGGAGGACTATGGCTACACCTTC. Its translation: CASSSLPGQEDYGYTF.

This rearrangement joins TRBV28 to TRBJ1-5; TRBD1 matches 8 bases. V lost 0 bases to trimming and J lost 0 bases; unmatched junction nucleotides: 4. The germline V gene has CDR1 MDHEN and CDR2 SYDVKM. This CDR3 has 17 amino acids. CDR3 in DNA: TGTGCCAGCAGTTTATGGGGGACAGGTCCTAGCAATCAGCCCCAGCATTTT. Its translation is CASSLWGTGPSNQPQHF.

The chain links TRBV7-2 to TRBJ1-1; TRBD1 is a possible D gene (6 bases). The CDR3 sequence is 14 residues long. Germline values: CDR1 SGHTA, CDR2 FQGNSA. Between the trimmed V and J ends, which lost 3 bases and 3 bases, there was a span of 11 bases. DNA for the CDR3: TGTGCCAGCAGCTTTAAAGGGGGAGACACTGAAGCTTTCTTT. Its protein is CASSFKGGDTEAFF.

The chain links TRBV6-2 or TRBV6-3 to TRBJ2-3; 8 nucleotides agree with TRBD2. This CDR3 has 16 residues. Per germline, CDR1 MNHEY and CDR2 SVGEGT. V lost 2 bases, J lost 5 bases, and 9 bases stayed unmatched. CDR3 DNA: TGTGCCAGCAGTTACCCGAGCGGGAGAGGGGGAGATACGCAGTATTTT. Residues: CASSYPSGRGGDTQYF.

J is TRBJ1-5 and V is TRBV28; D may be TRBD1 (6 bases). V was clipped by 5 bases and J by 6 bases, with 8 bases between them. The CDR3 extends over 12 amino acids. Germline V gene data show CDR1 as MDHEN and CDR2 as SYDVKM. CDR3 protein: CASSPQGQPQHF. The CDR3 DNA reads TGTGCCAGCAGTCCACAGGGTCAGCCCCAGCATTTT.

The CDR3 bases are TGTGCCACCAGTGATTTTTCAGGGAATCAGCCCCAGCATTTT. Protein: CATSDFSGNQPQHF. The chain combines TRBV24-1 with TRBJ1-5; D perhaps matches TRBD1 (5 bases). Trimming removed 1 base at V and 4 bases at J, with 7 bases between. Germline CDR1 reads KGHDR; CDR2 reads SFDVKD. The CDR3 totals 14 residues.

This chain connects TRBV5-4 to TRBJ1-2; TRBD1 matches at 10 bases. V trimming: 4 bases; J trimming: 7 bases; junction bases outside the gene matches: 4. This CDR3 region has 13 residues. CDR1 is SGHNT, CDR2 YYREEE, per germline (reference sequence). The CDR3 sequence is CASSVDRGPGYTF. CDR3 nucleotides: TGTGCCAGCAGCGTCGACAGGGGGCCTGGCTACACCTTC.

The J gene is TRBJ2-2, the V gene TRBV9, with 12 positions matching TRBD1. J lost 6 bases, V lost 3 bases, and 15 bases had no gene match. CDR3 length equals 19 residues. Germline CDR1 reads SGDLS; CDR2 reads YYNGEE. The CDR3, as DNA: TGTGCCAGCAGCGCTAAACCGAGCGGGACAGGGGGCAAGGCCGGGGAGCTGTTTTTT. Residues: CASSAKPSGTGGKAGELFF. The entire variable domain, with the rest obtained from reference TRBV9 and TRBJ2-2, is as follows: DSGVTQTPKHLITATGQRVTLRCSPRSGDLSVYWYQQSLDQGLQFLIQYYNGEERAKGNILERFSAQQFPDLHSELNLSSLELGDSALYFCASSAKPSGTGGKAGELFFGEGSRLTVL.

The chain employs TRBV3-1 (or the pseudogene TRBV3-2) and TRBJ2-1, with 8 bases identical to TRBD1. The CDR3 length is 14 residues. V lost 1 base, J lost 11 bases, and 7 bases stayed unmatched. CDR1 and CDR2 (germline): LGHDT, YNNKEL (reference sequence). The CDR3 loop is CASSQGYWTGKQFF. The CDR3 DNA is TGTGCCAGCAGCCAAGGTTATTGGACAGGGAAGCAGTTCTTC.

The genes are TRBV2 and TRBJ2-1, with D hard to call. CDR1 is SNHLY, CDR2 FYNNEI, per germline. V shed 6 bases and J shed 6 bases, with 6 bases lying between them. This CDR3 spans 11 amino acids. The CDR3 DNA reads as TGTGCCAGCAGCTCGGGCAATGAGCAGTTCTTC. It specifies CASSSGNEQFF.

This chain joins TRBV29-1 and TRBJ1-2; 7 bases are a match to TRBD1. The V segment lost 0 bases and the J segment 3 bases; nucleotides outside the gene matches: 16. Germline loops: CDR1 SQVTM, CDR2 ANQGSEA. The CDR3 has 18 residues. Here the CDR3 reads CSVEDLVRRQGADYGYTF. CDR3 bases: TGCAGCGTTGAAGATCTGGTGAGGAGACAGGGAGCCGACTATGGCTACACCTTC.

The rearrangement links TRBV19 to TRBJ2-1; 9 positions agree with TRBD1. V lost 8 bases and J lost 9; bases outside the gene matches: 8. This CDR3 comprises 13 residues. Germline V gene sequence: CDR1 LNHDA, CDR2 SQIVND (reference sequence). The DNA for the CDR3 is TGTGCCAGTGGGACCGGGACAGGGCTTGAGCAGTTCTTC. Its translation: CASGTGTGLEQFF.

The chain has TRBV29-1 and TRBJ1-1; D is undetermined. This CDR3 region has 12 residues. The germline V gene encodes CDR1 SQVTM and CDR2 ANQGSEA. The V end was cut by 4 bases, the J end by 7 bases, with 13 bases between. CDR3 bases: TGCAGCGTTGTTTTATTAGGGTTTGAAGCTTTCTTT. This codes for CSVVLLGFEAFF.